One and the same sample provided the 11 T cell receptor beta chains below, sequenced in a study of OX40 agonist ivuxolimab in advanced cancers. Sequencing was performed with immunoSEQ multiplex PCR; in TCRdb, only in-frame clones are kept and a portion is missing. The table includes 49,000 or so clones, roughly 87% detected once. The source was CD4+ or CD8+ T cells sorted from blood, collected in a trial of the OX40 agonist ivuxolimab. The source of these receptors is an adult with an advanced solid tumor such as melanoma, head and neck, liver or kidney cancer.

The rearrangement joins TRBV28 to TRBJ1-6; the match to TRBD1 covers 7 bases. Germline lookup yields CDR1 MDHEN and CDR2 SYDVKM. J was trimmed by 9 bases and V by 8 bases; bases with no gene match: 7. The CDR3 contains 13 residues. In DNA, the CDR3 is TGTGCCAGCCTAGAGACAGGGCTTTCACCCCTCCACTTT. Translating gives CASLETGLSPLHF.

V and J are TRBV2 and TRBJ2-7; 7 bases are a match to TRBD1. Germline CDR1 reads SNHLY; CDR2 reads FYNNEI. Trimming took 5 bases from V and 0 from J; bases not matched to a gene: 4. This CDR3 comprises 14 residues. The CDR3 bases are TGTGCCAGCAGTCTGCGACAGGGCTCCTACGAGCAGTACTTC. Its protein product is CASSLRQGSYEQYF. The whole variable domain, remainder taken from reference TRBV2 and TRBJ2-7, is EPEVTQTPSHQVTQMGQEVILRCVPISNHLYFYWYRQILGQKVEFLVSFYNNEISEKSEIFDDQFSVERPDGSNFTLKIRSTKLEDSAMYFCASSLRQGSYEQYFGPGTRLTVT.

The J gene is TRBJ2-2, the V gene TRBV5-6, with no clear D. Germline V gene sequence: CDR1 SGHDT, CDR2 YYEEEE. V was pared by 2 bases and J by 7 bases, with 6 bases between. This CDR3 region has 12 residues. CDR3 DNA: TGTGCCAGCAGCTTTTCAGTCGGGGAGCTGTTTTTT. Amino acid sequence: CASSFSVGELFF.

This clone was seen once. The genes are TRBV14 and TRBJ1-1; D is unresolved. CDR1 SGHDN and CDR2 FVKESK come from the germline V gene. Trimming stripped 4 bases from V and 6 bases from J, with 9 bases between. The CDR3 has 12 residues. CDR3: CASSPAISEAFF. The DNA for the CDR3 is TGTGCCAGCAGCCCGGCCATATCTGAAGCTTTCTTT.

The rearrangement uses TRBV19 and TRBJ2-1; possibly TRBD1 for D (6 bases). Germline CDR1 LNHDA, CDR2 SQIVND (reference sequence). CDR3 length: 15 residues. With 5 bases removed from V and 10 bases from J, the gap between germline ends came to 21 bases. This CDR3 is CASSVQGSAWREQFF. In DNA, the CDR3 is TGTGCCAGTAGTGTCCAGGGGTCTGCGTGGCGGGAGCAGTTCTTC. Looking up the rest from reference TRBV19 and TRBJ2-1 gives the full variable domain: DGGITQSPKYLFRKEGQNVTLSCEQNLNHDAMYWYRQDPGQGLRLIYYSQIVNDFQKGDIAEGYSVSREKKESFPLTVTSAQKNPTAFYLCASSVQGSAWREQFFGPGTRLTVL.

The CDR3 DNA reads as TGTGCCAGCAGCTACCGGGGGACAGGGCTCTCGGGAAACACCATATATTTT. Protein product: CASSYRGTGLSGNTIYF. This chain uses TRBV5-6 with TRBJ1-3; TRBD1 matches at 9 bases. With 3 bases clipped from V and 4 bases from J, the junction kept 11 bases outside the gene matches. The CDR3 covers 17 residues. CDR1 and CDR2 from the germline V gene are SGHDT and YYEEEE. The entire variable domain, with the rest obtained from reference TRBV5-6 and TRBJ1-3, is as follows: DAGVTQSPTHLIKTRGQQVTLRCSPKSGHDTVSWYQQALGQGPQFIFQYYEEEERQRGNFPDRFSGHQFPNYSSELNVNALLLGDSALYLCASSYRGTGLSGNTIYFGEGSWLTVV.

V usage is TRBV19 and J usage is TRBJ1-1; D unclear. V was clipped by 3 bases and J by 7 bases, with 9 bases between them. Germline CDR1 is LNHDA and CDR2 is SQIVND (reference sequence). CDR3 length: 12 amino acids. CDR3 residues: CASSINLVEAFF. The CDR3 region has the DNA TGTGCCAGTAGTATCAATTTGGTTGAAGCTTTCTTT.

This clone appeared a few times. The V and J genes are TRBV5-1 and TRBJ2-1, with 11 bases fitting TRBD2. Per germline, CDR1 SGHRS and CDR2 YFSETQ. This CDR3 is 15 amino acids long. With V trimmed by 4 bases and J by 3 bases, 3 bases remained unmatched. CDR3 region: CASSPGTSGYNEQFF. The CDR3 coding sequence is TGCGCCAGCAGCCCAGGGACTAGCGGCTACAATGAGCAGTTCTTC.

This clone has more than one count but fewer than ten. The chain uses TRBV2 and TRBJ2-1; no clear D. This CDR3 comprises 15 residues. Germline values: CDR1 SNHLY, CDR2 FYNNEI. V was trimmed by 4 bases and J by 8 bases, leaving 18 bases between them. This chain's CDR3 is CASSGTETLGHEQFF. CDR3 nucleotides: TGTGCCAGCAGTGGAACGGAGACCCTAGGGCATGAGCAGTTCTTC.

Turning to this clone: The same CDR3 also results from other DNA sequences found in this sample. The J gene is TRBJ1-1, the V gene TRBV18, with unresolved D. CDR3 length equals 13 residues. Germline V CDR1 and CDR2: KGHSH, LQKENI. V shed 2 bases and J shed 0 bases, with 4 bases lying between them. The CDR3 DNA is TGTGCCAGCTCACCAGGGGTGAACACTGAAGCTTTCTTT. This gives the protein CASSPGVNTEAFF.

The chain employs TRBV5-6 and TRBJ2-7, with 7 bases that match TRBD1. This CDR3 contains 14 residues. Germline V lookup: CDR1 SGHDT, CDR2 YYEEEE. J gave up 0 bases and V 4 bases, and 4 bases lay outside the gene matches. The CDR3 DNA reads as TGTGCCAGCAGCCTGGACAGGATCTCCTACGAGCAGTACTTC. It codes for CASSLDRISYEQYF.